This T cell receptor beta chain appears in the sequencing data of a study of cytomegalovirus exposure and HLA in healthy donors. Vbeta (60) and Jbeta (13) primers were used in the PCR. Assay: immunoSEQ multiplex PCR; the TCRdb copy retains only in-frame clones and omits some. The data hold roughly 100,000 clones, with approximately 76% observed a single time. CDR3 length equals 17 residues. Per germline, CDR1 SEHNR and CDR2 FQNEAQ (reference sequence). V shed 1 base and J 2 bases; nucleotides not matched to a gene: 8. The sequencing input was PBMCs. The origin of this receptor is a woman aged 18-35 years in good health and CMV-seropositive. V is TRBV7-9 and J is TRBJ1-3, with TRBD1 matching 7 bases. As DNA, the CDR3 is TGTGCCAGCAGCTTAGGCATAGGGGGCGACCCTGGAAACACCATATATTTT. Its translation is CASSLGIGGDPGNTIYF.